This T cell receptor (beta chain) stems from a study of Graves' ophthalmopathy and Graves' hyperthyroidism. TCR beta CDR3 amplification used RNA transcripts. A first-round RT-PCR used HTBI primers, followed by a second-round multiplex PCR. One entry per CDR3 protein results from TCRdb running MiXCR on the multiplex PCR reads. Altogether under 800,000 distinct CDR3 sequences are present, roughly 20% being singletons, with the ten largest covering more than 5.5%. V lost 6 bases and J lost 4, with 21 bases in between. The germline CDR1 and CDR2 sequences are SQVTM and ANQGSEA. The CDR3 covers 15 residues. In its sample, this clonotype was seen many times. Enrolled hyperthyroidism patients had a new diagnosis, a duration under 2 months, and an age of 18 to 65.

The receptor comes from a woman between 18 and 29 years old with stable Graves' hyperthyroidism. Some clones in this sample may be carry-over from other donors' samples. The sample consisted of peripheral blood. This rearrangement joins TRBV29-1 to TRBJ1-1; D is possibly TRBD1 (6 bases). Here the CDR3 DNA reads TGCAGCGTAGCCGGGACAACTATTTCGGGCACTGAAGCTTTCTTT. This sequence encodes CSVAGTTISGTEAFF.